These T cell receptor beta chains were read from a single sample in a study of CXCR3-negative and CXCR3-positive naive CD8 T cells. TCRdb reprocessed the 5' RACE reads, keeping one entry per CDR3 protein, no DNA. The sample data list over 70,000 distinct CDR3 sequences. Material: naive CXCR3- CD8+ T cells from blood. These receptors came from a human donor in good health. Some clones in this sample may be carry-over from other donors' samples. CDR3s include the opening cysteine and the closing phenylalanine or tryptophan.

j_gene: TRBJ2-1; v_gene: TRBV14; CDR3aa: CASSDKTSGRRNEQFF
j_gene: TRBJ2-1; v_gene: TRBV7-9; CDR3aa: CASSLLGDRGNEQFF
j_gene: TRBJ2-7; v_gene: TRBV10-2; CDR3aa: CASSGTVGEQYF
j_gene: TRBJ2-5; v_gene: TRBV23-1; CDR3aa: CASTLGGDQETQYF
j_gene: TRBJ2-2; v_gene: TRBV3-1; CDR3aa: CASSLPSLTGELFF
j_gene: TRBJ2-7; v_gene: TRBV29-1; CDR3aa: CSVEDSRFSGEQYF
j_gene: TRBJ2-7; v_gene: TRBV29-1; CDR3aa: CSVVTSGSTEQYF
j_gene: TRBJ2-5; v_gene: TRBV28; CDR3aa: CASMGSAGSTQYF
j_gene: TRBJ2-7; v_gene: TRBV2; CDR3aa: CASSDLVPRSSYEQYF
j_gene: TRBJ2-2; v_gene: TRBV7-9; CDR3aa: CASSSIDRAINTGELFF
j_gene: TRBJ2-7; v_gene: TRBV28; CDR3aa: CASRTQGLAPASYEQYF
j_gene: TRBJ2-5; v_gene: TRBV7-2; CDR3aa: CASSPPGGARETQYF
j_gene: TRBJ1-2; v_gene: TRBV7-9; CDR3aa: CASSLGGMDGYTF
j_gene: TRBJ2-1; v_gene: TRBV28; CDR3aa: CASSVISLQGNEQFF
j_gene: TRBJ2-7; v_gene: TRBV5-6; CDR3aa: CASSPQWGEQYF
j_gene: TRBJ2-5; v_gene: TRBV4-1; CDR3aa: CASSQEGGVQETQYF
j_gene: TRBJ2-5; v_gene: TRBV12-3/TRBV12-4; CDR3aa: CASSLFLPRSLAGEETQYF
j_gene: TRBJ2-2; v_gene: TRBV27; CDR3aa: CASSLHNPSVRDRSITGELFF
j_gene: TRBJ2-1; v_gene: TRBV19; CDR3aa: CASSAYGLDEQFF
j_gene: TRBJ2-1; v_gene: TRBV20-1; CDR3aa: CSASHLADHNEQFF
j_gene: TRBJ2-1; v_gene: TRBV12-3/TRBV12-4; CDR3aa: CASSTLTGNEQFF
j_gene: TRBJ2-5; v_gene: TRBV7-2; CDR3aa: CASSLSRGPLAGETQYF
j_gene: TRBJ2-1; v_gene: TRBV29-1; CDR3aa: CSVPGPNEQFF
j_gene: TRBJ1-2; v_gene: TRBV29-1; CDR3aa: CSVERQSYGYTF
j_gene: TRBJ2-7; v_gene: TRBV7-9; CDR3aa: CASSPPRQGYEQYF
j_gene: TRBJ2-4; v_gene: TRBV29-1; CDR3aa: CSVEEDRDNIQYF
j_gene: TRBJ2-7; v_gene: TRBV12-3/TRBV12-4; CDR3aa: CASTQGRVYEQYF
j_gene: TRBJ2-7; v_gene: TRBV29-1; CDR3aa: CSVEGEGFYEQYF
j_gene: TRBJ2-7; v_gene: TRBV29-1; CDR3aa: CSALAAENEQYF
j_gene: TRBJ2-2; v_gene: TRBV29-1; CDR3aa: CSVEQGNTGELFF
j_gene: TRBJ2-3; v_gene: TRBV27; CDR3aa: CASSLAGGPPKQYF
j_gene: TRBJ2-5; v_gene: TRBV28; CDR3aa: CASSLYLAGARETQYF
j_gene: TRBJ2-7; v_gene: TRBV7-9; CDR3aa: CASSFEDPRAYEQYF
j_gene: TRBJ1-3; v_gene: TRBV12-3/TRBV12-4; CDR3aa: CASSSADRVSGNTIYF
j_gene: TRBJ2-5; v_gene: TRBV5-5; CDR3aa: CASSLAQGRETQYF
j_gene: TRBJ2-7; v_gene: TRBV5-1; CDR3aa: CASGWDTTYEQYF
j_gene: TRBJ1-2; v_gene: TRBV27; CDR3aa: CASSFTINYGYTF
j_gene: TRBJ2-7; v_gene: TRBV7-9; CDR3aa: CASSDRERDYEQYF
j_gene: TRBJ2-1; v_gene: TRBV6-2/TRBV6-3; CDR3aa: CASSDPGTVYNEQFF
j_gene: TRBJ2-1; v_gene: TRBV5-4; CDR3aa: CASSLRSGRAPYNEQFF
j_gene: TRBJ2-2; v_gene: TRBV6-5; CDR3aa: CASSYSMGTNTGELFF
j_gene: TRBJ1-5; v_gene: TRBV28; CDR3aa: CASSDNQPQHF
j_gene: TRBJ2-2; v_gene: TRBV12-3/TRBV12-4; CDR3aa: CASRPQRDTGELFF
j_gene: TRBJ2-4; v_gene: TRBV4-1; CDR3aa: CASSQGPPTGLNIQYF
j_gene: TRBJ2-5; v_gene: TRBV7-9; CDR3aa: CASSFPGHQETQYF
j_gene: TRBJ2-1; v_gene: TRBV7-9; CDR3aa: CASRQYNEQFF
j_gene: TRBJ1-6; v_gene: TRBV18; CDR3aa: CASSESYNSPLHF
j_gene: TRBJ2-7; v_gene: TRBV28; CDR3aa: CASSFRGFNEQYF
j_gene: TRBJ1-2; v_gene: TRBV4-1; CDR3aa: CASSLTPAGYYGYTF
j_gene: TRBJ2-1; v_gene: TRBV7-9; CDR3aa: CASSRHLKTSGEYNEQFF
j_gene: TRBJ2-3; v_gene: TRBV28; CDR3aa: CASTTLRQGPHADTQYF